The clone carrying this T cell receptor (beta chain) was counted a single time. The antigen is unknown. A much larger clone differs by one base, so this may be a read error. This entry comes from a study of T cells in Graves' hyperthyroidism and ophthalmopathy. Study conclusions and caveats: Among thyroid clonotypes expanded above 0.001, most also appeared in blood. Stable hyperthyroidism and ophthalmopathy were separated using 13 V-J signatures.

The hyperthyroidism patients had all been newly diagnosed, and their disease duration was under 2 months. Their ages ranged from 18 to 65 years. V was cut by 8 bases and J by 3 bases, with 19 bases left in between. This CDR3 is built from 15 residues. Germline V gives CDR1 MNHEY, CDR2 SMNVEV (reference sequence). Template material for amplifying TCR beta CDR3 regions consisted of RNA transcripts. The HTBI primer set served for first-round RT-PCR of the TCR CDR3. TCRdb recomputed calls from the multiplex PCR reads with MiXCR, one row per CDR3 protein. The sample records fewer than 850,000 distinct CDR3 sequences, 17% being singletons.

The source of this sequence is a man aged 50-60 years with Graves' hyperthyroidism. The sample taken for sequencing was blood. This chain uses TRBV27 with TRBJ2-5; D could derive from TRBD1 or TRBD2 (5 bases each). This CDR3 is CASASLGGIEETQYF. Here the CDR3 DNA reads TGTGCCAGCGCATCCCTTGGGGGAATAGAAGAGACCCAGTACTTC.